This record concerns one T cell receptor beta chain sequence. The sample comes from a study of blood T cell repertoires in COVID-19. Background on the study: PBMCs, B-cell-depleted T cells, or T cells were the source of the cDNA or gDNA that made up the material.

Authors' processing steps: Counts of nucleated cells, estimated from reference gene primer amplification, were obtained. Clones were read by immunoSEQ multiplex PCR, and TCRdb kept only the in-frame ones, dropping some. V and J calls and clone size are given by that table; D and trimming were obtained from the DNA. The table records approximately 270,000 clones, about 85% of them present only once. The germline V and J ends were trimmed by 2 bases and 0 bases, with 13 bases remaining between them. Germline CDR1 reads KGHSH; CDR2 reads LQKENI. This CDR3 contains 16 residues. Input material: peripheral blood. The sequence was obtained from a man between 18 and 35 years old with active or convalescent COVID-19. The gene calls are TRBV18 and TRBJ1-1; a possible D gene is TRBD1 (6 bases). The CDR3 region is CASSPEDSSMNTEAFF. CDR3 nucleotides: TGTGCCAGCTCACCAGAGGACAGTTCCATGAACACTGAAGCTTTCTTT.